The clone carrying this TCR beta chain was seen only once. The data were produced by immunoSEQ multiplex PCR, yet TCRdb's version contains in-frame clones alone and is incomplete. The profile shows about 330,000 clones, 70% to 90% of them singletons. Germline CDR1 reads SGDLS; CDR2 reads YYNGEE. The length of the CDR3 is 14 residues. Trimming at V came to 4 bases and at J to 1 base, leaving 4 bases not matched to a gene. The data stem from a study of blood T cell repertoires in COVID-19. Looking at the study overall: Sites across the United States, Italy and Spain contributed samples from acute and convalescent COVID-19.

All enrollees were roughly 18 to 89 years old and from 20 to 25 US areas. Cohorts were determined from participant-reported clinical history. This chain links TRBV9 with TRBJ1-1; TRBD1 matches 7 bases. The sequenced sample was PBMCs or T cells enriched from blood (not recorded which). This receptor was taken from a woman in her 30s who had recovered from COVID-19. This chain's CDR3 is CASSPTGANTEAFF. The CDR3 DNA follows: TGTGCCAGCAGCCCAACAGGGGCGAACACTGAAGCTTTCTTT.